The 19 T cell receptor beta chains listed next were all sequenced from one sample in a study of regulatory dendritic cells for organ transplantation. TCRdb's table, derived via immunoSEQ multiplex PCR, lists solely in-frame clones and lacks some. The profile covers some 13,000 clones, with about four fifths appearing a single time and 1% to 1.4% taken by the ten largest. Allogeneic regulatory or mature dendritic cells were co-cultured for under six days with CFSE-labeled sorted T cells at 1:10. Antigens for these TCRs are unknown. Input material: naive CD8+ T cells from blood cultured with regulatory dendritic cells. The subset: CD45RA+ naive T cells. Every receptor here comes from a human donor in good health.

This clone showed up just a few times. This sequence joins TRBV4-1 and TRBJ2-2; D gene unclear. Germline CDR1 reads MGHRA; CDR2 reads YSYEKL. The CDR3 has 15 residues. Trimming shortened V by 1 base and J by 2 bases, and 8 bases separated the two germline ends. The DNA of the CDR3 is TGCGCCAGCAGCCAAGGTGTCCTTAACACCGGGGAGCTGTTTTTT. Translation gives CASSQGVLNTGELFF.

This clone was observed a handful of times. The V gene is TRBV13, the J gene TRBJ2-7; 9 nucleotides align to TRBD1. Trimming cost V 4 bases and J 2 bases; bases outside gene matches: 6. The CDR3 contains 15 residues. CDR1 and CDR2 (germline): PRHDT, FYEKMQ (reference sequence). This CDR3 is CASSSTGQGTYEQYF. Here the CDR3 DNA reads TGTGCCAGCAGCTCGACCGGACAGGGGACCTACGAGCAGTACTTC.

As DNA, the CDR3 is TGTGCCAGCAGCTTATTAATCAGCAGGGTCCCCCACGAGCAGTACTTC. It specifies CASSLLISRVPHEQYF. The chain is built from TRBV11-2 and TRBJ2-7, with TRBD1 as a possible D gene (5 bases). This CDR3 has 16 amino acids. The germline V and J ends were trimmed by 2 bases and 5 bases, with 19 bases remaining between them. Per germline, CDR1 SGHAT and CDR2 FQNNGV.

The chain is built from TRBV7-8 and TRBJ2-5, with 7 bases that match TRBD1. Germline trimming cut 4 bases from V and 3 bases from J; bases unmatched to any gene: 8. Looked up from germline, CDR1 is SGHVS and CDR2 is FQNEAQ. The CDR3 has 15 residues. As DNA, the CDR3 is TGTGCCAGCAGCTACCAAACCGGGACAGAAGAGACCCAGTACTTC. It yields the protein CASSYQTGTEETQYF.

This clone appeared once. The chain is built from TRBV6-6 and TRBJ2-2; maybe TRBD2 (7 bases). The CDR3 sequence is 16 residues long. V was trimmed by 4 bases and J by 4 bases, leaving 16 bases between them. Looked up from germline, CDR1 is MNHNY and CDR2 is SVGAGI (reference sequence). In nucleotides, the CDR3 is TGTGCCAGCAGTTCCAGAGGGGGGGAGGCCACCGGGGAGCTGTTTTTT. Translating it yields CASSSRGGEATGELFF.

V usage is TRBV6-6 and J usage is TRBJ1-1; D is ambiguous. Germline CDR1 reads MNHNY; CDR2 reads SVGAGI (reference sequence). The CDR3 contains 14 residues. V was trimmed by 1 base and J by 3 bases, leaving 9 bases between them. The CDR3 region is CASSYYGQDTEAFF. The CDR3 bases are TGTGCCAGCAGTTACTATGGGCAGGACACTGAAGCTTTCTTT.

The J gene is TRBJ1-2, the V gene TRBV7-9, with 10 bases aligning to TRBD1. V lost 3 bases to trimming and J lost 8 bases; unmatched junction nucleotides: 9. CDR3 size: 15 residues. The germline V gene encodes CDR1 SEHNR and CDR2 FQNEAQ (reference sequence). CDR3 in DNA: TGTGCCAGCAGCTTCGGGACAGGGGATCGAGGGGGCTACACCTTC. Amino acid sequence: CASSFGTGDRGGYTF. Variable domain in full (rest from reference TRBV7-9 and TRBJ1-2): DTGVSQNPRHKITKRGQNVTFRCDPISEHNRLYWYRQTLGQGPEFLTYFQNEAQLEKSRLLSDRFSAERPKGSFSTLEIQRTEQGDSAMYLCASSFGTGDRGGYTFGSGTRLTVV.

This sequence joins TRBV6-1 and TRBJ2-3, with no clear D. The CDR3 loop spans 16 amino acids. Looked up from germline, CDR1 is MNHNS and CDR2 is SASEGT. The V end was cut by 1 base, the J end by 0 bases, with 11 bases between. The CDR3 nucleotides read TGTGCCAGCAGTGAAGTCTCGGCGGCTAGCACAGATACGCAGTATTTT. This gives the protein CASSEVSAASTDTQYF.

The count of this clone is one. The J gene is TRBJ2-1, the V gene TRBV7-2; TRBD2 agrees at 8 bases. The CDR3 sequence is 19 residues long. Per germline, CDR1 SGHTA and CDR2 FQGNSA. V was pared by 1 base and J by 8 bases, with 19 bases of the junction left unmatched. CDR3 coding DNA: TGTGCCAGCAGCTTAGTAGGACTAGCTGGGTCTTGGGTGGGGGATGAGCAGTTCTTC. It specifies CASSLVGLAGSWVGDEQFF.

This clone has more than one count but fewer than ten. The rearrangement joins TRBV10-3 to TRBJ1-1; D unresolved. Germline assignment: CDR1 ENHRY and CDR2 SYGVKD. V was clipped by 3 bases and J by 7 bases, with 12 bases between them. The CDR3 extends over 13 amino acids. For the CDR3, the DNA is TGTGCCATCAGTGATAGTGGAGGGATTGAAGCTTTCTTT. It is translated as CAISDSGGIEAFF.

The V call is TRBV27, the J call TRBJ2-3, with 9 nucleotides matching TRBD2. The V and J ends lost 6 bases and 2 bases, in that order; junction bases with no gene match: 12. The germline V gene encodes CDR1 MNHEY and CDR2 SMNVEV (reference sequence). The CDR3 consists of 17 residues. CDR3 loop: CASRVSGGSSITDTQYF. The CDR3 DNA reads TGTGCCAGCAGGGTTAGCGGGGGTTCCTCTATCACAGATACGCAGTATTTT.

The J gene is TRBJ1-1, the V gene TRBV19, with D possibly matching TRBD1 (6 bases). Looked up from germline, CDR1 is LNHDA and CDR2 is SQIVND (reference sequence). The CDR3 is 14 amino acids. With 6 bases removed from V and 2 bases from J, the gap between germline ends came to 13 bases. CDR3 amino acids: CASSGQRFNTEAFF. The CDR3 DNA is TGTGCCAGTAGCGGACAGCGGTTCAACACTGAAGCTTTCTTT.

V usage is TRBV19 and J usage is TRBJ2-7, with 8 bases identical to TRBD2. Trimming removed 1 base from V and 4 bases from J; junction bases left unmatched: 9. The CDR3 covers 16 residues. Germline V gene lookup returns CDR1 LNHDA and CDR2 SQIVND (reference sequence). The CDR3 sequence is CASSIGLGERGYEQYF. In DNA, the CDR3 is TGTGCCAGTAGTATAGGACTCGGGGAGCGGGGGTACGAGCAGTACTTC.

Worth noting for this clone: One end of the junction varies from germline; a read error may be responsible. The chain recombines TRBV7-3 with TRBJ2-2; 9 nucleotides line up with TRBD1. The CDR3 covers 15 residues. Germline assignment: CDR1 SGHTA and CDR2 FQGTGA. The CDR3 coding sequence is TGTGCCAGCAGAATCGACAGGGGGTTGCACCGGGGAGCTGTTTTT. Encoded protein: CASRIDRGLHRGAVF.

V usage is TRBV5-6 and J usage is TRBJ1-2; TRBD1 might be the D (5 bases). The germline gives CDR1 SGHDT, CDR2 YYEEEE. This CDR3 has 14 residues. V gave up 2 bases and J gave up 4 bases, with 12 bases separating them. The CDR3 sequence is CASSFTGGGYGYTF. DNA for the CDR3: TGTGCCAGCAGCTTTACCGGGGGTGGCTATGGCTACACCTTC.

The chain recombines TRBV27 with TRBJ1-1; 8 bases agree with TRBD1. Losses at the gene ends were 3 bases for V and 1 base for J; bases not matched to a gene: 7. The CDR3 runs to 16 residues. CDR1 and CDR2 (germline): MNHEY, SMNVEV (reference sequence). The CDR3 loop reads CASSFRLGTGNTEAFF. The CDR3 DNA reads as TGTGCCAGCAGTTTTCGGCTTGGGACAGGGAACACTGAAGCTTTCTTT.

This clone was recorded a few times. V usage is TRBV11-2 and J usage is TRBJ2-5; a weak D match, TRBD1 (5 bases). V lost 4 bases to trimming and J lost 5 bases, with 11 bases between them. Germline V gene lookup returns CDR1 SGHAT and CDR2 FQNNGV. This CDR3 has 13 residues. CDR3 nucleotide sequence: TGTGCCAGCAGCTCCCGGCCAGGGGAGACCCAGTACTTC. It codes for CASSSRPGETQYF.

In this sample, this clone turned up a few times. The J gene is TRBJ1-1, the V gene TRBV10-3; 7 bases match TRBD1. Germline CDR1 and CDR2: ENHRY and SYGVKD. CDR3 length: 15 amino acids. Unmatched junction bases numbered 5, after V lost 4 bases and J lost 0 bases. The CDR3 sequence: CAISVRDRLNTEAFF. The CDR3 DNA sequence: TGTGCCATCAGTGTTCGGGACAGACTGAACACTGAAGCTTTCTTT.

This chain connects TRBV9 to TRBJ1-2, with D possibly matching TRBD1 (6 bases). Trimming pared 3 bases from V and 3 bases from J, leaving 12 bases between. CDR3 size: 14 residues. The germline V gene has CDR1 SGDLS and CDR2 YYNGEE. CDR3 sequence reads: CASSDSGGHYGYTF. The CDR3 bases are TGTGCCAGCAGCGATTCGGGGGGCCACTATGGCTACACCTTC.